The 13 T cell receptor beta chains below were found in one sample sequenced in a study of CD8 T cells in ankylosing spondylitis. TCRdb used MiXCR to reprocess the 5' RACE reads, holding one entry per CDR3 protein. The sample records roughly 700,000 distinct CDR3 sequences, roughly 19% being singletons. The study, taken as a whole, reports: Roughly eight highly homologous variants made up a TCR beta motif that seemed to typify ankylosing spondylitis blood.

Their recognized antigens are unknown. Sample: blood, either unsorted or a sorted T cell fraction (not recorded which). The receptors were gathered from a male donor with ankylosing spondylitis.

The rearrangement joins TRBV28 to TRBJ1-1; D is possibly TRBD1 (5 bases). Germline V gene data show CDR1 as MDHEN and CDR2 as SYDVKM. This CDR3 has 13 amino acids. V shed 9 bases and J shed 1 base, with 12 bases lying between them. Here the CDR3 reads CASLRGENTEAFF. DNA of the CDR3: TGTGCCAGTCTACGGGGGGAGAACACTGAAGCTTTCTTT.

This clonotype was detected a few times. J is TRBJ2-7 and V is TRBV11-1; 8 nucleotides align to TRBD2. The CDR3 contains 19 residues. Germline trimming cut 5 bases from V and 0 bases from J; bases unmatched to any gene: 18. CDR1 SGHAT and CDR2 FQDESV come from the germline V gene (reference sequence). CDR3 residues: CASSKGSGSGGDPSYEQYF. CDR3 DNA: TGTGCCAGCAGCAAGGGGAGCGGGAGCGGGGGTGACCCCTCCTACGAGCAGTACTTC. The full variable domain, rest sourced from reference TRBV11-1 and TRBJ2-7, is EAEVAQSPRYKITEKSQAVAFWCDPISGHATLYWYRQILGQGPELLVQFQDESVVDDSQLPKDRFSAERLKGVDSTLKIQPAELGDSAMYLCASSKGSGSGGDPSYEQYFGPGTRLTVT.

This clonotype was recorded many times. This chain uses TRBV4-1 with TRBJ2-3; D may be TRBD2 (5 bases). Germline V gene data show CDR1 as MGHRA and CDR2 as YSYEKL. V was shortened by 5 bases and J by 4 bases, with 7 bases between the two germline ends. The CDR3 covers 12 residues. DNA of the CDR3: TGCGCCAGCAGCTCCGGGGCAGATACGCAGTATTTT. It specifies CASSSGADTQYF.

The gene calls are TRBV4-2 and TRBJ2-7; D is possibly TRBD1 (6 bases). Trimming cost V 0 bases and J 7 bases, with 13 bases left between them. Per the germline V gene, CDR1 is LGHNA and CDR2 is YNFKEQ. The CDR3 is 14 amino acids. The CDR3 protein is CASSQDLTGVEQYF. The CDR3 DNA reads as TGTGCCAGCAGCCAAGATTTGACAGGAGTTGAGCAGTACTTC.

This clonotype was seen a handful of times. The CDR3 nucleotides are TGTGCCAGCAGCACCCTTCCCGGGGTGGAGCAGTACTTC. Protein product: CASSTLPGVEQYF. The V and J genes are TRBV7-9 and TRBJ2-7, with D possibly being TRBD2 (5 bases). The germline V and J ends were trimmed by 5 bases and 7 bases, with 15 bases remaining between them. The CDR3 consists of 13 residues. The germline gives CDR1 SEHNR, CDR2 FQNEAQ (reference sequence).

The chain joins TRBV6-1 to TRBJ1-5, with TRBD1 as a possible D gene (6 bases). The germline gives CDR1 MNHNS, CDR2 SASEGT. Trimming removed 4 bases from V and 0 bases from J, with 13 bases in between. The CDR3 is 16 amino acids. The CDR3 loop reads CASSADSGYSNQPQHF. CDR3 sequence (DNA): TGTGCCAGCAGTGCGGACAGCGGTTATAGCAATCAGCCCCAGCATTTT.

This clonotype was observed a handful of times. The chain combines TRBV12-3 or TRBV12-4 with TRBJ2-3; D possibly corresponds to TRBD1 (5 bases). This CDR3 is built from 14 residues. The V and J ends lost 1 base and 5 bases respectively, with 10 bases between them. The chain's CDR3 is CASSLDGHRDTQYF. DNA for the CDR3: TGTGCCAGCAGTTTAGACGGACACCGAGATACGCAGTATTTT.

CDR3 in amino acids: CASSYGPSQTQYF. CDR3 sequence (DNA): TGTGCCAGCAGTTACGGGCCTAGCCAGACCCAGTACTTC. The chain recombines TRBV6-5 with TRBJ2-5; TRBD2 is a possible D gene (5 bases). CDR3 length: 13 amino acids. Trimming stripped 2 bases from V and 6 bases from J, with 10 bases between. Germline V CDR1 and CDR2: MNHEY, SVGAGI.

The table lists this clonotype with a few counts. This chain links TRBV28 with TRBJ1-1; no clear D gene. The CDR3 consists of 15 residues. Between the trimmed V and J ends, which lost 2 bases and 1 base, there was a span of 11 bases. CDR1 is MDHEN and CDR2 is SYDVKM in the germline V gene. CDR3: CASSLLGAQNTEAFF. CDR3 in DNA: TGTGCCAGCAGTTTACTGGGCGCTCAGAACACTGAAGCTTTCTTT.

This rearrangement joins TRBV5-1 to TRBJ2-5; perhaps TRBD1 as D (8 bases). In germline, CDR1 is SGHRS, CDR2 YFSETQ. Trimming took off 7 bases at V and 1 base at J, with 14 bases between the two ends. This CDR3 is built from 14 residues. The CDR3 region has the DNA TGCGCCAGCGACAGGGGAGGGGGCCAAGAGACCCAGTACTTC. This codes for CASDRGGGQETQYF.

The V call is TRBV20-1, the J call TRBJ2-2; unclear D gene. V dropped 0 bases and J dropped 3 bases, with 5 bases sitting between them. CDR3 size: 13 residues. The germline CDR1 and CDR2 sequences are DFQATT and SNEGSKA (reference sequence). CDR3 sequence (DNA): TGCAGTGCTAGAGATATTGACACCGGGGAGCTGTTTTTT. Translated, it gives CSARDIDTGELFF.

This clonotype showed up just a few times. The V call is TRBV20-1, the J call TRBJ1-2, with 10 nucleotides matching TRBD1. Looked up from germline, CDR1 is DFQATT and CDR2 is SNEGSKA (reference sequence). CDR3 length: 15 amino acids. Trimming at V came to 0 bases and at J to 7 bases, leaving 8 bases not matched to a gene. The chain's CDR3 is CSARDAPGTGVGYTF. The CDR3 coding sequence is TGCAGTGCTAGAGATGCCCCCGGGACAGGGGTTGGCTACACCTTC.

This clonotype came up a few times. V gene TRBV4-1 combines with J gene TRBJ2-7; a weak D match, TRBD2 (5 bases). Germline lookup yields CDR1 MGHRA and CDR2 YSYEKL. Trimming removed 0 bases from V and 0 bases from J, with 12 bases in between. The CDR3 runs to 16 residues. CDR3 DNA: TGCGCCAGCAGCCAAGAAGAAATTGGGAGCTCCTACGAGCAGTACTTC. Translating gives CASSQEEIGSSYEQYF.